This TCR beta chain is from a study of CD8+ T cells in alopecia areata. Whole-study context: Scoring of severity for treated patients was based on percentage of affected scalp area.

In each case, RNA was isolated and then reverse transcribed into cDNA as the sequencing template. This table comes from immunoSEQ multiplex PCR, and its TCRdb copy is limited to in-frame clones, with some not included. Of about 74,000 clones in the sample, approximately 30% were seen once. The treatment is: oral pan-JAK inhibitor, 5-10 mg twice daily. The CDR3 spans 16 residues. The germline V gene has CDR1 SGHVS and CDR2 FQNEAQ. With 1 base clipped from V and 3 bases from J, the junction kept 6 bases outside the gene matches. This clone was counted a few times. The TCR originated in a human donor with alopecia areata. This chain connects TRBV7-8 to TRBJ2-7; 10 bases align to TRBD2. This specimen was CD8+ T cells sorted from blood, taken at week 4, from a patient treated with tofacitinib. CDR3 protein: CASSLVGTSVLYEQYF. The DNA for the CDR3 is TGTGCCAGCAGCTTAGTAGGGACTAGCGTACTCTACGAGCAGTACTTC.